Each of the 9 T cell receptor beta chains below was sequenced from the same sample in a study of OX40 agonist ivuxolimab in advanced cancers. The data were produced by immunoSEQ multiplex PCR, yet TCRdb's version contains in-frame clones alone and is incomplete. The sample records about 110,000 clones, about nine tenths being singletons. Sequencing used CD4+ or CD8+ T cells sorted from blood, obtained in a trial of the OX40 agonist ivuxolimab. The receptors were gathered from an adult with an advanced solid tumor such as melanoma, head and neck, liver or kidney cancer.

The chain links TRBV21-1 to TRBJ1-2. TRBV21-1 is labeled a pseudogene. The CDR3 totals 16 residues. The CDR3 coding sequence is TGTGCCAGCAGCAAAGAGGCAGGACGAGGTAACTATGGCTACACCTTC. It translates to CASSKEAGRGNYGYTF.

The gene calls are TRBV7-2 and TRBJ2-7; tentative D call: TRBD1 (6 bases). The germline CDR1 and CDR2 sequences are SGHTA and FQGNSA. Deletions cut 5 bases from V and 3 bases from J, with 11 bases between. This CDR3 has 13 residues. Here the CDR3 reads CASSIGQIYEQYF. As DNA, the CDR3 is TGTGCCAGCAGCATCGGACAGATCTACGAGCAGTACTTC.

The rearrangement uses TRBV6-1 and TRBJ2-3, with TRBD2 identical over 15 bases. CDR3 length equals 17 residues. The V gene's germline CDR1 is MNHNS and CDR2 SASEGT. J was trimmed by 4 bases and V by 4 bases; bases with no gene match: 6. This CDR3 is CASSGTSGGAVPDTQYF. For the CDR3, the DNA is TGTGCCAGCAGTGGGACTAGCGGGGGGGCCGTGCCAGATACGCAGTATTTT.

In DNA form, the CDR3 reads TGTGCCACCAGCCCGGCCGGGACAGGGATTTTCCACGAGCAGTACTTC. Amino acids: CATSPAGTGIFHEQYF. The V call is TRBV15, the J call TRBJ2-7, with 9 bases fitting TRBD1. The CDR3 consists of 16 residues. In germline, CDR1 is LNHNV, CDR2 YYDKDF (reference sequence). Trimming took 5 bases from V and 5 from J; bases not matched to a gene: 13.

The chain employs TRBV4-1 and TRBJ2-5, with a weak D call TRBD1 (5 bases). Germline lookup yields CDR1 MGHRA and CDR2 YSYEKL. The CDR3 spans 15 residues. V dropped 0 bases and J dropped 5 bases, with 13 bases sitting between them. The CDR3 sequence is CASSQDRQGGETQYF. CDR3 sequence (DNA): TGCGCCAGCAGCCAAGATCGCCAGGGTGGGGAGACCCAGTACTTC.

This clone occurred a few times. This chain joins TRBV14 and TRBJ1-1, with D possibly matching TRBD1 (5 bases). CDR1 SGHDN and CDR2 FVKESK come from the germline V gene. CDR3 length: 15 residues. Trimming shortened V by 4 bases and J by 1 base, and 13 bases separated the two germline ends. The chain's CDR3 is CASSRWDVGNTEAFF. In nucleotides, the CDR3 is TGTGCCAGCAGCCGCTGGGACGTCGGGAACACTGAAGCTTTCTTT.

This clone showed up just a few times. J is TRBJ1-2 and V is TRBV18; D is unresolved. The CDR3 extends over 14 amino acids. Germline CDR1 is KGHSH and CDR2 is LQKENI. V was cut by 0 bases and J by 4 bases, with 9 bases left in between. The CDR3 DNA sequence: TGTGCCAGCTCACCACCGCATCATGGCTATGGCTACACCTTC. Its protein is CASSPPHHGYGYTF.

The chain uses TRBV19 and TRBJ1-1; D uncertain. CDR1 LNHDA and CDR2 SQIVND come from the germline V gene (reference sequence). V was trimmed by 3 bases and J by 0 bases, leaving 5 bases between them. The CDR3 is 13 residues long. The CDR3 coding sequence is TGTGCCAGTAGTATCGTCGTGAACACTGAAGCTTTCTTT. It codes for CASSIVVNTEAFF.

Concerning this clone: A read error may produce the germline difference seen at one junction end. V usage is TRBV28 and J usage is TRBJ1-1, with D possibly matching TRBD1 (5 bases). Germline V gene data show CDR1 as MDHEN and CDR2 as SYDVKM. CDR3 length: 12 amino acids. The CDR3 bases are TGTGCCAGCAGTTTATATAGAGCCGGGGCAAGTTTC. It translates to CASSLYRAGASF.